This TCR beta chain was sequenced for a study of T cell repertoires in aging, cancer and after chemotherapy (dated by TCRdb to 2018 to 2020). For context, the study as a whole: The donors fell into six age groups ranging from 30 or younger to 70 or older, and each group had at least three individuals. Control TCR repertoires from healthy donors were recorded over several months to years, and clear clonal overlap was observed across re-sampling. The full dataset contained around 8.2 million TCR reads. To examine immunoaging and T cell reconstitution after chemotherapy, the study profiled TCR beta repertoires in peripheral blood from healthy donors and cancer patients. Alongside 95 healthy donors serving as a reference group, the cohort included approximately 220 cancer patients, of whom some 91 had hematological cancers and 124 had solid cancers. Beyond this particular receptor, the publication reports: In healthy donors, the drop in TCR diversity with age came mainly from a loss of richness, whereas in cancer patients a loss of evenness also played a part. Significantly lower blood TCR diversity and higher clonality were observed in untreated patients with hematological or solid cancers than in age-matched healthy donors. It was noted by the authors that conclusions about immunological memory after chemotherapy cannot be drawn from the repertoire data. In both cancer cohorts, median generation probability rose over the chemotherapy interval, which suggests that the repertoire was reconstituted through rebound thymic output.

This clonotype was observed a few times. No antigen is known for it. Base qualities are missing; no much larger clone stands one base away. Via the germline V gene, CDR1 is MNHEY and CDR2 SVGEGT. V gives up 1 base and J gives up 4 bases, and the segment between their germline ends measures 12 bases. Including cysteine and phenylalanine, the CDR3 has 15 amino acids. Left in the record is the CDR3 DNA by itself, 45 bases read in frame from the first base. TCR beta rearrangements were amplified from genomic DNA extracted from peripheral blood rather than from sorted cells or RNA. Using a mixed TRB-A/B primer pool, multiplex touch-down PCR amplified rearranged TRB sequences covering the V, D and J segments. Illumina adapters and sample indices were added to the amplicons in two consecutive PCR reactions performed with Phusion HS II polymerase. The amplicons were purified from gel with the NucleoSpin Gel and PCR Clean-up kit and then assessed with Qubit and an Agilent 2100 Bioanalyzer. Libraries were sequenced on an Illumina MiSeq using 600-cycle, single-indexed, paired-end runs. In the paper's pipeline: MiXCR versions 2.12 and 3.0.5 were used to process TRB sequences. Each unique CDR3 nucleotide sequence was treated as one clone, and only productive sequences with two or more reads were kept. The repertoire metrics were Shannon diversity, evenness, clonality (defined as one minus evenness), and alpha-parameterized diversity profiles covering alpha 0 to 5. The IGoR algorithm was used to compute generation probabilities of clones in paired pre- and post-chemotherapy samples. Starting from the raw public reads, TCRdb applied fastp trimming at Q25, assembled clones with MiXCR and retained in-frame beta chains. CDR3 protein duplicates are merged, each entry listing the most common genes and DNA. The V and J calls were determined by TCRdb, not by the authors. This sample is represented by about 8,300 distinct CDR3 sequences; 32% of them were singletons. The ten biggest clones cover about 10% of the sample.

The receptor's source is a human donor in good health. This chain joins TRBV6-2 or TRBV6-3 to TRBJ2-3; the D gene is perhaps TRBD1, on 5 matching bases. The sequencing sample was made of blood. This receptor has the CDR3 CASSYLEDSADTQYF. Here is the DNA: TGTGCCAGCAGTTACTTGGAAGACAGTGCAGATACGCAGTATTTT.